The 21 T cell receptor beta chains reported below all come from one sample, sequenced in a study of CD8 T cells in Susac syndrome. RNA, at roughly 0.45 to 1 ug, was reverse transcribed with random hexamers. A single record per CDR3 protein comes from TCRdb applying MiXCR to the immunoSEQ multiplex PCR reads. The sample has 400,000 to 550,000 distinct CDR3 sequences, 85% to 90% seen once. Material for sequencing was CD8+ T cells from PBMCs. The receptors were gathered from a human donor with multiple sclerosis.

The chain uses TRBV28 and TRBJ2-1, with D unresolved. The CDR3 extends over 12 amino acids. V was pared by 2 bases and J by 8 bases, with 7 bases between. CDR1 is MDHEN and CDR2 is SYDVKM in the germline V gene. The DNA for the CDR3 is TGTGCCAGCAGTTTACGTGATGATGAGCAGTTCTTC. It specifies CASSLRDDEQFF.

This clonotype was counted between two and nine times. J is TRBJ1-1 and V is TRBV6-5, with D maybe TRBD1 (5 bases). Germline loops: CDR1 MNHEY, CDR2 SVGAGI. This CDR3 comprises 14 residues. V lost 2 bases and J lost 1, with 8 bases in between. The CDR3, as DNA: TGTGCCAGCAGTTACGGGACCGCGAACACTGAAGCTTTCTTT. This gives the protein CASSYGTANTEAFF.

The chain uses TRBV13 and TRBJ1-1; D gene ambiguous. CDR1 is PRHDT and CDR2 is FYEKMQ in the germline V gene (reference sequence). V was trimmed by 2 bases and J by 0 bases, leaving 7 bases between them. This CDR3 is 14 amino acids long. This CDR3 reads CASSLIMLNTEAFF. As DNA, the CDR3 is TGTGCCAGCAGCTTAATTATGTTGAACACTGAAGCTTTCTTT.

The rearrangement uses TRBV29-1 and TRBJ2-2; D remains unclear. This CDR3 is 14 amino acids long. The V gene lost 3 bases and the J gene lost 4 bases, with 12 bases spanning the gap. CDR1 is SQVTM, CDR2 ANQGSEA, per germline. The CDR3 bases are TGCAGCGTTGAGGGATGGGGTGGCACCGGGGAGCTGTTTTTT. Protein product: CSVEGWGGTGELFF.

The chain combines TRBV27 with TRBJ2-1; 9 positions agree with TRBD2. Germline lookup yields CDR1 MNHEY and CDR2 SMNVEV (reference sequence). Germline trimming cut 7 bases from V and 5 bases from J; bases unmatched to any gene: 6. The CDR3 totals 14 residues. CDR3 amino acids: CASTLAGENNEQFF. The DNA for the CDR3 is TGTGCCAGCACACTAGCGGGTGAAAACAATGAGCAGTTCTTC.

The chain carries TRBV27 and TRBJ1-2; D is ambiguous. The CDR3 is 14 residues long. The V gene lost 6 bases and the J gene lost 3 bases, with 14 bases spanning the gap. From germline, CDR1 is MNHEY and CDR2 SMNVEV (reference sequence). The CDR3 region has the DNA TGTGCCAGCAGCTTAAGTACGGGGTACTATGGCTACACCTTC. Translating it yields CASSLSTGYYGYTF.

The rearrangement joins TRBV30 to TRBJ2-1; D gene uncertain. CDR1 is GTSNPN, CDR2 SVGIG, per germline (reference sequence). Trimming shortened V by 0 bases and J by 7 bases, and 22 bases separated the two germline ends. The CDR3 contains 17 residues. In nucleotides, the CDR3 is TGTGCCTGGAGTGTATTGTCTATTTCTGGGGTAGGGAATGAGCAGTTCTTC. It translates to CAWSVLSISGVGNEQFF.

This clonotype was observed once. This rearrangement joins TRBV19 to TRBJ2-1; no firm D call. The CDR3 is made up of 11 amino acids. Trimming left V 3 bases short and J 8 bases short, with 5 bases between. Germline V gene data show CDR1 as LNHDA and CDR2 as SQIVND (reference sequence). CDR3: CASSMGYEQFF. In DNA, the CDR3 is TGTGCCAGTAGTATGGGCTATGAGCAGTTCTTC.

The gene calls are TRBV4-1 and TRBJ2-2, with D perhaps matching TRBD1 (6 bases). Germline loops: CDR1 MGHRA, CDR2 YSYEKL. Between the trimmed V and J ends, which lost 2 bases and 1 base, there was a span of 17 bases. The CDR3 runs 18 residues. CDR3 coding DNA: TGCGCCAGCAGCCAATTGCAGGGGCGTATCGGGAACACCGGGGAGCTGTTTTTT. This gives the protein CASSQLQGRIGNTGELFF.

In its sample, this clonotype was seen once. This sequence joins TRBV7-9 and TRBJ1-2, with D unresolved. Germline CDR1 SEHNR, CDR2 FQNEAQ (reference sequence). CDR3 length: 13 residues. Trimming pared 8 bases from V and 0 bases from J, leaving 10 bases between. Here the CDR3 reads CASGMWANYGYTF. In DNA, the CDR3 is TGTGCCAGCGGGATGTGGGCTAACTATGGCTACACCTTC.

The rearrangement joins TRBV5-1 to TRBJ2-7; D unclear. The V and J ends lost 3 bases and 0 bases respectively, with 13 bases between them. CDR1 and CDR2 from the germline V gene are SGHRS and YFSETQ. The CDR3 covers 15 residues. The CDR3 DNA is TGCGCCAGCAGCTCATCTCTGGACCACTCCTACGAGCAGTACTTC. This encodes CASSSSLDHSYEQYF.

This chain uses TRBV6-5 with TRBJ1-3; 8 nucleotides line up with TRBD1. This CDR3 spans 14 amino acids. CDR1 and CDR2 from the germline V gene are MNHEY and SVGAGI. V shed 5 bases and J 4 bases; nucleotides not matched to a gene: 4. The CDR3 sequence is CASSLGTGGNTIYF. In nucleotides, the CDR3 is TGTGCCAGCAGTCTTGGGACAGGAGGAAACACCATATATTTT.

As DNA, the CDR3 is TGCGCCAGCAGCTTACAGGGGGCCTATGGCTACACCTTC. As protein: CASSLQGAYGYTF. The gene calls are TRBV5-1 and TRBJ1-2; 9 positions match TRBD1. From germline, CDR1 is SGHRS and CDR2 YFSETQ. With V trimmed by 2 bases and J by 4 bases, 0 bases remained unmatched. This CDR3 is built from 13 residues. The full variable domain, with the rest looked up from reference TRBV5-1 and TRBJ1-2, is KAGVTQTPRYLIKTRGQQVTLSCSPISGHRSVSWYQQTPGQGLQFLFEYFSETQRNKGNFPGRFSGRQFSNSRSEMNVSTLELGDSALYLCASSLQGAYGYTFGSGTRLTVV.

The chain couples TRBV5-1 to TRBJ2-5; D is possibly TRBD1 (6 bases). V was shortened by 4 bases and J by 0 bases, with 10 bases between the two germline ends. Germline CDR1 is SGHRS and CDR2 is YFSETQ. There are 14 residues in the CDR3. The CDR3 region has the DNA TGCGCCAGCAGCCTGGGGGCCAACCAAGAGACCCAGTACTTC. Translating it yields CASSLGANQETQYF.

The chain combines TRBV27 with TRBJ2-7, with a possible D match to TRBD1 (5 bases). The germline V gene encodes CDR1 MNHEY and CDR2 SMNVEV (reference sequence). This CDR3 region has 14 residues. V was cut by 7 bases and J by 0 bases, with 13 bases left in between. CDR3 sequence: CASTLFQGSYEQYF. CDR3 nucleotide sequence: TGTGCCAGCACCCTCTTTCAGGGCTCCTACGAGCAGTACTTC.

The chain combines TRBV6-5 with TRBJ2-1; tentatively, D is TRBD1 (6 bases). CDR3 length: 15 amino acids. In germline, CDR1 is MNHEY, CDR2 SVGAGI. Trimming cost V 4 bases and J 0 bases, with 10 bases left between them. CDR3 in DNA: TGTGCCAGCAGTTCCGGGACAATCTCCTACAATGAGCAGTTCTTC. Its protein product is CASSSGTISYNEQFF.

Here the CDR3 DNA reads TGTGCCAGCAGTTTTGCTAGAGGGGATGAGCAGTTCTTC. Amino acid sequence: CASSFARGDEQFF. The gene calls are TRBV27 and TRBJ2-1; possibly TRBD1 or TRBD2 for D (5 bases each). The CDR3 covers 13 residues. V lost 3 bases and J 8 bases, leaving 11 bases between the germline ends. The germline V gene encodes CDR1 MNHEY and CDR2 SMNVEV (reference sequence).

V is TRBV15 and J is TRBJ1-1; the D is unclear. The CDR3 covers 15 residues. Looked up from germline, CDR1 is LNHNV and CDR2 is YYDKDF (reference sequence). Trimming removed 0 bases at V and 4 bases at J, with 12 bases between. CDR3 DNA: TGTGCCACCAGCAGAGATTTGAGCTTAACCACTGAAGCTTTCTTT. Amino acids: CATSRDLSLTTEAFF. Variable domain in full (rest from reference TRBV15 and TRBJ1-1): DAMVIQNPRYQVTQFGKPVTLSCSQTLNHNVMYWYQQKSSQAPKLLFHYYDKDFNNEADTPDNFQSRRPNTSFCFLDIRSPGLGDTAMYLCATSRDLSLTTEAFFGQGTRLTVV.

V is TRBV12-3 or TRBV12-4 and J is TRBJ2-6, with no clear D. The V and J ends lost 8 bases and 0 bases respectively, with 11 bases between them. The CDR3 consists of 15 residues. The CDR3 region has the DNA TGTGCCAGCCGGATCGTTGGCTCTGGGGCCAACGTCCTGACTTTC. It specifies CASRIVGSGANVLTF.

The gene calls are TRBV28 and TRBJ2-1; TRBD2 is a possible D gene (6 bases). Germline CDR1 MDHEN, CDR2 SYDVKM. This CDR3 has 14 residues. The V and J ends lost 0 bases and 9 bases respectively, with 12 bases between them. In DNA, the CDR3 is TGTGCCAGCAGTTTATGGGTTGGGGGGAGTGAGCAGTTCTTC. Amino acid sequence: CASSLWVGGSEQFF.

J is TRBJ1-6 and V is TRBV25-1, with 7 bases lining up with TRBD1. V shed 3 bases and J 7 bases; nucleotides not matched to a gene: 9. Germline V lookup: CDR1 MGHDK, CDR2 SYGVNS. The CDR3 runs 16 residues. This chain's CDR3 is CASSDRPGQLNSPLHF. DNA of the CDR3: TGTGCCAGCAGTGACCGACCGGGACAGCTCAATTCACCCCTCCACTTT.